These 26 T cell receptor beta chains came from one sample sequenced in a study of cytomegalovirus exposure and HLA in healthy donors. This PCR relied on a set of 60 Vbeta primers and 13 Jbeta primers. Clones were read by immunoSEQ multiplex PCR, and TCRdb kept only the in-frame ones, dropping some. Of approximately 150,000 clones listed, about three quarters are singletons. The sample comprised PBMCs. Receptors were obtained from a man between 35 and 55 years old in good health and CMV-seropositive.

V usage is TRBV30 and J usage is TRBJ1-2; no reliable D call. Germline lookup yields CDR1 GTSNPN and CDR2 SVGIG (reference sequence). Trimming removed 1 base from V and 6 bases from J, with 9 bases in between. This CDR3 is 12 amino acids long. The CDR3 bases are TGTGCCTGGAGTGAGTCACAAGATGGCTACACCTTC. This translates into CAWSESQDGYTF.

The chain uses TRBV7-8 and TRBJ2-7; 7 bases match TRBD1. The CDR3 runs 17 residues. CDR1 SGHVS and CDR2 FQNEAQ come from the germline V gene. The ends lost 1 base at V and 6 bases at J; junction bases unmatched: 15. The CDR3 coding sequence is TGTGCCAGCAGCTTAGGATACCGGAGCGTAGCAGGGGGCGAGCAGTACTTC. Protein product: CASSLGYRSVAGGEQYF.

The rearrangement joins TRBV29-1 to TRBJ2-6; 15 bases line up with TRBD2. V lost 6 bases to trimming and J lost 2 bases; unmatched junction nucleotides: 5. CDR3 size: 17 residues. Germline CDR1 and CDR2: SQVTM and ANQGSEA. In DNA, the CDR3 is TGCAGCGTGGGACTAGCGGGAGGTATCCCTGGGGCCAACGTCCTGACTTTC. This encodes CSVGLAGGIPGANVLTF.

This clone has only a few counts. The gene calls are TRBV19 and TRBJ1-2; the match to TRBD1 covers 7 bases. Germline V gene data show CDR1 as LNHDA and CDR2 as SQIVND (reference sequence). Trimming removed 3 bases from V and 3 bases from J; junction bases left unmatched: 7. The CDR3 has 15 residues. CDR3: CASSISSGGDYGYTF. CDR3 DNA: TGTGCCAGTAGTATTAGTTCAGGGGGTGACTATGGCTACACCTTC.

The genes are TRBV7-2 and TRBJ2-7; tentatively, D is TRBD1 (6 bases). CDR1 is SGHTA and CDR2 is FQGNSA in the germline V gene. CDR3 length: 17 amino acids. The germline V and J ends were trimmed by 1 base and 5 bases, with 21 bases remaining between them. The CDR3 DNA is TGTGCCAGCAGCTTAGTCCCGTACCTTCAGGGGTCGAACGAGCAGTACTTC. Protein: CASSLVPYLQGSNEQYF.

The chain joins TRBV6-1 to TRBJ2-3; D might be TRBD1 (5 bases). The CDR3 spans 15 residues. From germline, CDR1 is MNHNS and CDR2 SASEGT. Trimming pared 2 bases from V and 0 bases from J, leaving 9 bases between. CDR3 nucleotides: TGTGCCAGCAGTGAAAGGCGACAGAGCACAGATACGCAGTATTTT. This codes for CASSERRQSTDTQYF.

The sample holds a few counts of this clone. The J gene is TRBJ2-5, the V gene TRBV5-1; D is possibly TRBD2 (7 bases). The V end lost 3 bases, the J end lost 4 bases, and 10 bases lay between the germline ends. The CDR3 runs to 13 residues. The germline V gene has CDR1 SGHRS and CDR2 YFSETQ. The CDR3 reads CASSWGGGETQYF. CDR3 sequence (DNA): TGCGCCAGCAGCTGGGGGGGCGGAGAGACCCAGTACTTC.

The V and J genes are TRBV29-1 and TRBJ1-1; D is possibly TRBD1 (6 bases). The germline CDR1 and CDR2 sequences are SQVTM and ANQGSEA. CDR3 size: 14 residues. Trimming pared 2 bases from V and 2 bases from J, leaving 12 bases between. CDR3 sequence reads: CSVERAGANTEAFF. In DNA form, the CDR3 reads TGCAGCGTTGAAAGGGCAGGGGCAAACACTGAAGCTTTCTTT.

The rearrangement uses TRBV11-3 and TRBJ2-3, with D perhaps matching TRBD1 (5 bases). The CDR3 spans 15 residues. Germline V gene data show CDR1 as SGHNT and CDR2 as YENEEA. V was pared by 1 base and J by 6 bases, with 14 bases between. CDR3 loop: CASSLGGASRDTQYF. In DNA form, the CDR3 reads TGTGCCAGCAGCTTAGGTGGGGCCTCGAGGGATACGCAGTATTTT. Complete variable domain (other parts from reference TRBV11-3 and TRBJ2-3): EAGVVQSPRYKIIEKKQPVAFWCNPISGHNTLYWYLQNLGQGPELLIRYENEEAVDDSQLPKDRFSAERLKGVDSTLKIQPAELGDSAVYLCASSLGGASRDTQYFGPGTRLTVL.

The CDR3 bases are TGTGCCAGCAGGGCCTATGGCGGGGACTATGGCTACACCTTC. It codes for CASRAYGGDYGYTF. The chain is built from TRBV2 and TRBJ1-2; D is uncertain. This CDR3 is built from 14 residues. Germline-derived CDR1 and CDR2 are SNHLY and FYNNEI. V lost 6 bases to trimming and J lost 3 bases, with 14 bases between them.

The chain links TRBV28 to TRBJ1-5, with 7 nucleotides matching TRBD1. The V and J ends lost 6 bases and 4 bases, in that order; junction bases with no gene match: 3. In germline, CDR1 is MDHEN, CDR2 SYDVKM. The CDR3 runs to 13 residues. The CDR3 here is CASSRDRNQPQHF. The CDR3 nucleotides are TGTGCCAGCAGCCGGGACAGAAATCAGCCCCAGCATTTT.

Comments on this clone: In the same sample, other DNA sequences code for this CDR3. V gene TRBV9 combines with J gene TRBJ2-5; perhaps TRBD1 as D (5 bases). The CDR3 length is 13 residues. The V gene lost 0 bases and the J gene lost 4 bases, with 7 bases spanning the gap. The germline gives CDR1 SGDLS, CDR2 YYNGEE. This CDR3 is CASSVGGGETQYF. For the CDR3, the DNA is TGTGCCAGCAGCGTAGGGGGCGGAGAGACCCAGTACTTC. The complete variable domain, with remaining parts taken from reference TRBV9 and TRBJ2-5, reads DSGVTQTPKHLITATGQRVTLRCSPRSGDLSVYWYQQSLDQGLQFLIQYYNGEERAKGNILERFSAQQFPDLHSELNLSSLELGDSALYFCASSVGGGETQYFGPGTRLLVL.

This rearrangement joins TRBV5-1 to TRBJ2-7; 7 bases align to TRBD2. Trimming took 5 bases from V and 4 from J; bases not matched to a gene: 6. The CDR3 extends over 13 amino acids. Germline V gene lookup returns CDR1 SGHRS and CDR2 YFSETQ. This chain's CDR3 is CASSPEGGYEQYF. In DNA, the CDR3 is TGCGCCAGCAGTCCGGAGGGAGGGTACGAGCAGTACTTC.

This chain joins TRBV27 and TRBJ2-7, with a possible D match to TRBD1 (6 bases). Germline V gene sequence: CDR1 MNHEY, CDR2 SMNVEV (reference sequence). V was cut by 8 bases and J by 1 base, with 18 bases left in between. The CDR3 extends over 15 amino acids. CDR3 region: CASVARGRGSYEQYF. The CDR3 region has the DNA TGTGCCAGCGTTGCAAGGGGAAGGGGGTCCTACGAGCAGTACTTC.

The gene calls are TRBV7-3 and TRBJ1-3; weak D call: TRBD1 (6 bases). Germline-derived CDR1 and CDR2 are SGHTA and FQGTGA. With 0 bases removed from V and 1 base from J, the gap between germline ends came to 7 bases. This CDR3 has 15 residues. CDR3 residues: CASSLTTGSGNTIYF. In nucleotides, the CDR3 is TGTGCCAGCAGCTTAACAACAGGGTCTGGAAACACCATATATTTT.

The chain combines TRBV29-1 with TRBJ1-2; TRBD1 might be the D (5 bases). Germline V gene lookup returns CDR1 SQVTM and CDR2 ANQGSEA. The CDR3 is made up of 13 amino acids. Between the trimmed V and J ends, which lost 6 bases and 0 bases, there was a span of 11 bases. The CDR3 coding sequence is TGCAGCGTCAAGCAGGGAACTAACTATGGCTACACCTTC. This encodes CSVKQGTNYGYTF.

This clone has a single count. Relative to the germline gene, one junction end is altered; a read error may explain this. The chain links TRBV25-1 to TRBJ2-6, with TRBD1 matching over 7 bases. Germline CDR1 reads MGHDK; CDR2 reads SYGVNS. This CDR3 has 18 residues. CDR3 sequence reads: CASSDSTGRPSGANGLTF. For the CDR3, the DNA is TGTGCCAGCAGTGATTCGACAGGGCGACCCTCTGGGGCCAACGGCCTGACTTTC. The full variable domain, with the rest looked up from reference TRBV25-1 and TRBJ2-6, is EADIYQTPRYLVIGTGKKITLECSQTMGHDKMYWYQQDPGMELHLIHYSYGVNSTEKGDLSSESTVSRIRTEHFPLTLESARPSHTSQYLCASSDSTGRPSGANGLTFGAGSRLTVL.

V and J are TRBV10-1 and TRBJ2-3, with a possible D match to TRBD1 (5 bases). Trimming pared 3 bases from V and 7 bases from J, leaving 14 bases between. CDR1 is WNHNN, CDR2 SYGVQD, per germline (reference sequence). CDR3 length equals 14 residues. This chain's CDR3 is CASSESTGRNTQYF. The DNA for the CDR3 is TGCGCCAGCAGTGAATCCACAGGTCGGAATACGCAGTATTTT.

The chain has TRBV28 and TRBJ2-7; maybe TRBD1 (6 bases). The germline V and J ends were trimmed by 6 bases and 3 bases, with 21 bases remaining between them. CDR1 MDHEN and CDR2 SYDVKM come from the germline V gene. This CDR3 has 16 amino acids. CDR3 DNA sequence: TGTGCCAGCAGAGATCGGACAGCCAATCTTCTCTACGAGCAGTACTTC. Its protein product is CASRDRTANLLYEQYF.

This clone came up once. V and J are TRBV11-2 and TRBJ2-2; TRBD1 aligns across 9 bases. Germline CDR1 reads SGHAT; CDR2 reads FQNNGV. V dropped 5 bases and J dropped 5; count of bases not matched to a gene: 12. CDR3 size: 17 residues. In DNA form, the CDR3 reads TGTGCCAGCAGCATACATAAAGACAGGGGGTTGACCGGGGAGCTGTTTTTT. Translating gives CASSIHKDRGLTGELFF.

The chain has TRBV28 and TRBJ1-1, with 8 bases matching TRBD1. Germline CDR1 reads MDHEN; CDR2 reads SYDVKM. V lost 5 bases and J lost 10; bases outside the gene matches: 12. CDR3 length: 14 amino acids. CDR3 bases: TGTGCCAGCAGTCCGCCGGCCAGGGGGCCGGGAGCTTTCTTT. Translation: CASSPPARGPGAFF.

V gene TRBV28 combines with J gene TRBJ2-5; D is ambiguous. Judging by the DNA end, TRBJ2-7 fits better; the J call may be wrong. This CDR3 comprises 15 residues. Germline V gene sequence: CDR1 MDHEN, CDR2 SYDVKM. The DNA for the CDR3 is TGTGCCAGCAGTGAGCCCCGTTGGAGCTCCTACGAGCAGTACTTC. Translation gives CASSEPRWSSYEQYF.

This rearrangement joins TRBV14 to TRBJ2-2; 7 bases align to TRBD1. V lost 2 bases and J lost 7; bases outside the gene matches: 7. Germline V gene data show CDR1 as SGHDN and CDR2 as FVKESK. The CDR3 is 15 residues long. In DNA, the CDR3 is TGTGCCAGCAGCCAACGGACAGGTGGCGGCGGGGAGCTGTTTTTT. Encoded protein: CASSQRTGGGGELFF.

The chain uses TRBV19 and TRBJ2-7; the match to TRBD2 covers 7 bases. CDR1 is LNHDA and CDR2 is SQIVND in the germline V gene (reference sequence). CDR3 length: 15 amino acids. V gave up 5 bases and J gave up 0 bases; unmatched junction bases: 7. The CDR3 sequence is CASSPVGGSSYEQYF. The CDR3 coding sequence is TGTGCCAGTAGTCCCGTTGGCGGGAGCTCCTACGAGCAGTACTTC.

DNA of the CDR3: TGTGCCAGCAGCCAGGGATCCACCCTGGGGGAGACCCAGTACTTC. As protein: CASSQGSTLGETQYF. V and J are TRBV7-3 and TRBJ2-5; D might be TRBD1 (5 bases). Germline loops: CDR1 SGHTA, CDR2 FQGTGA. The CDR3 has 15 residues. Trimming took 5 bases from V and 5 from J, leaving 18 bases between them.

The rearrangement links TRBV4-2 to TRBJ2-7, with 10 bases identical to TRBD2. Losses at the gene ends were 2 bases for V and 4 bases for J; bases not matched to a gene: 5. The germline V gene has CDR1 LGHNA and CDR2 YNFKEQ. CDR3 length: 15 residues. This chain's CDR3 is CASSQQLTSGYEQYF. In DNA form, the CDR3 reads TGTGCCAGCAGCCAACAACTGACTAGCGGGTACGAGCAGTACTTC.